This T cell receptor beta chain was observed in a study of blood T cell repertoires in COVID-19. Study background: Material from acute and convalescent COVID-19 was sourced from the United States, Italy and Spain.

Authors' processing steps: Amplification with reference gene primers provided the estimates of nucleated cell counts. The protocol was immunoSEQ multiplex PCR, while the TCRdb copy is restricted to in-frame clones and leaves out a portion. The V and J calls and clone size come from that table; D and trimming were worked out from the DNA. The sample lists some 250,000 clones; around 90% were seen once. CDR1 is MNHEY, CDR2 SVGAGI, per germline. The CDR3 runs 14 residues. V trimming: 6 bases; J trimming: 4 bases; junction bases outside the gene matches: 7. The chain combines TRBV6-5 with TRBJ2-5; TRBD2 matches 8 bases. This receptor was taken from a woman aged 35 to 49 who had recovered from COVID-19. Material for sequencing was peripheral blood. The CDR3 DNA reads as TGTGCCAGCAGCACCCCGGGGGGGCGAGAGACCCAGTACTTC. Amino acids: CASSTPGGRETQYF.